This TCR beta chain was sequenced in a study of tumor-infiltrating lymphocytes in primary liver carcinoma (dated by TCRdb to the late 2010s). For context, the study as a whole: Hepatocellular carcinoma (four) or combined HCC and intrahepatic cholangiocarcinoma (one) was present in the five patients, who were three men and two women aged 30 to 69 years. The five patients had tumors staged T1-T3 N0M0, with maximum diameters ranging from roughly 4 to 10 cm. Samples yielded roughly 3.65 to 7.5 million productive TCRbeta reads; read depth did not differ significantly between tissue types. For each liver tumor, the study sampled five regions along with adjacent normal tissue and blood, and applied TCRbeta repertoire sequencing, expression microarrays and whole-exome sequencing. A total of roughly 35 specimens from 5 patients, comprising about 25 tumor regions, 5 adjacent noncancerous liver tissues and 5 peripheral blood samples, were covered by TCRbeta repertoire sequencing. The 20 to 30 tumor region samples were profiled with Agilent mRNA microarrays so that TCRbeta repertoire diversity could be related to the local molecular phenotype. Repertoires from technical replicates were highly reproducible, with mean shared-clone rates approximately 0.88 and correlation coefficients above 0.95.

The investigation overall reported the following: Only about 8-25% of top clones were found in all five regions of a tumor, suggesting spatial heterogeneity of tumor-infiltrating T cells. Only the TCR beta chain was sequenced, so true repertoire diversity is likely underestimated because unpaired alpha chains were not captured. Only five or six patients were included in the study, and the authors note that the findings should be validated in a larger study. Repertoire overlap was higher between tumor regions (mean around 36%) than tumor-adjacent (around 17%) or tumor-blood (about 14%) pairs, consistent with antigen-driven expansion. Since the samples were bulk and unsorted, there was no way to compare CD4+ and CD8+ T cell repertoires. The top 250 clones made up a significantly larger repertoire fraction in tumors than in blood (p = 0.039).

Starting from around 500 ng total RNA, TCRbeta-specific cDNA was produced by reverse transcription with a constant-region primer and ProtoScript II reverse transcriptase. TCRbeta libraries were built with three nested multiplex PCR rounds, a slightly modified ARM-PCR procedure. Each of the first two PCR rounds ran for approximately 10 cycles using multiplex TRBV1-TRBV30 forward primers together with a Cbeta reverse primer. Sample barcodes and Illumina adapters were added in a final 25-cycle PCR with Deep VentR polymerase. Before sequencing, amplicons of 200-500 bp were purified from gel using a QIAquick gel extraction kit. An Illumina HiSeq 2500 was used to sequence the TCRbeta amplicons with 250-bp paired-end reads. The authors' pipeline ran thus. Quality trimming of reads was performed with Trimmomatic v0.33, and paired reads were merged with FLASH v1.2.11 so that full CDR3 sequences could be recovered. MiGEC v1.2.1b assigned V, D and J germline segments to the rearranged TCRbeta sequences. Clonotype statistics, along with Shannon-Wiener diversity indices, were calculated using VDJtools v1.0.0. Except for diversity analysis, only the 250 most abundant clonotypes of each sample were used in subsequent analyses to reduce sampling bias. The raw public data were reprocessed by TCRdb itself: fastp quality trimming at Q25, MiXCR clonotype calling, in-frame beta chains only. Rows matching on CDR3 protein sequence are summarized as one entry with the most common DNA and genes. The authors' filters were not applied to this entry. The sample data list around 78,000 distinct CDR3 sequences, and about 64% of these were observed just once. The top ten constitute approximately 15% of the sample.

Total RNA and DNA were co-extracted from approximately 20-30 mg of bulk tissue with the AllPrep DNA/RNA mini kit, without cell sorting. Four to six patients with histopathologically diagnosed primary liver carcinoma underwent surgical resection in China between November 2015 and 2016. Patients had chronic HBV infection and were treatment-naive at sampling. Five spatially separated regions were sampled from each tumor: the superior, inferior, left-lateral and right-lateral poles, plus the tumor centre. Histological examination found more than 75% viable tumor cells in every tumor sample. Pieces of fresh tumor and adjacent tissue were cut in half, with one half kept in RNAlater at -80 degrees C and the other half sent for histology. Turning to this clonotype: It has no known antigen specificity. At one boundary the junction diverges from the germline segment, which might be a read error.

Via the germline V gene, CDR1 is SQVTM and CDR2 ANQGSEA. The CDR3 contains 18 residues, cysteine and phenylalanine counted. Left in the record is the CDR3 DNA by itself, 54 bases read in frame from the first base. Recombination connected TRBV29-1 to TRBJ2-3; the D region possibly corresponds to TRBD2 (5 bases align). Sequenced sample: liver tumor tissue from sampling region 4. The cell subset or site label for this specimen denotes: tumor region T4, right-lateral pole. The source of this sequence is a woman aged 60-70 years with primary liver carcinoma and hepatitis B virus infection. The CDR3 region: CSVEVAVLSSWSTDTQYF. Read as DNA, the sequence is TGCAGCGTTGAAGTGGCTGTCTTGTCTAGCTGGAGCACAGATACCCAGTATTTT.